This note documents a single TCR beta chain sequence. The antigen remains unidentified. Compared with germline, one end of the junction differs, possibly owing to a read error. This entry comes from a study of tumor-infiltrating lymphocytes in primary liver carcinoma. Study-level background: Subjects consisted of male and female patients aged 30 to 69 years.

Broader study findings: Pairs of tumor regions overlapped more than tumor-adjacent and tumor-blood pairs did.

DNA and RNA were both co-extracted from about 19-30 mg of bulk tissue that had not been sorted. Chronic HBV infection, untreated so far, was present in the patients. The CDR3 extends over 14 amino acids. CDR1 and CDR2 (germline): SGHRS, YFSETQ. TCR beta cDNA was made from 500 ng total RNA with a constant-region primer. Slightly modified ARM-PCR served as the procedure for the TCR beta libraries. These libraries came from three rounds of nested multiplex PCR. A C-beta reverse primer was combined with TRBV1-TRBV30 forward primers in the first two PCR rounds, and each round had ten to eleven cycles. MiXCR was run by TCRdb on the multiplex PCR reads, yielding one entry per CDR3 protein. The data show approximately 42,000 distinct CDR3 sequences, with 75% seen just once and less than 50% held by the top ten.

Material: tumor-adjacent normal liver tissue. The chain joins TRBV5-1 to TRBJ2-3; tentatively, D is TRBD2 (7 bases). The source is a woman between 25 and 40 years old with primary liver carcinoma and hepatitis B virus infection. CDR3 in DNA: TGCACCAGCAGCTTACGGGGGGCGGCAGATACGCAGTATTTT. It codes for CTSSLRGAADTQYF. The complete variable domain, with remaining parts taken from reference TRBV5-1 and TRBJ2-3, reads KAGVTQTPRYLIKTRGQQVTLSCSPISGHRSVSWYQQTPGQGLQFLFEYFSETQRNKGNFPGRFSGRQFSNSRSEMNVSTLELGDSALYLCTSSLRGAADTQYFGPGTRLTVL.